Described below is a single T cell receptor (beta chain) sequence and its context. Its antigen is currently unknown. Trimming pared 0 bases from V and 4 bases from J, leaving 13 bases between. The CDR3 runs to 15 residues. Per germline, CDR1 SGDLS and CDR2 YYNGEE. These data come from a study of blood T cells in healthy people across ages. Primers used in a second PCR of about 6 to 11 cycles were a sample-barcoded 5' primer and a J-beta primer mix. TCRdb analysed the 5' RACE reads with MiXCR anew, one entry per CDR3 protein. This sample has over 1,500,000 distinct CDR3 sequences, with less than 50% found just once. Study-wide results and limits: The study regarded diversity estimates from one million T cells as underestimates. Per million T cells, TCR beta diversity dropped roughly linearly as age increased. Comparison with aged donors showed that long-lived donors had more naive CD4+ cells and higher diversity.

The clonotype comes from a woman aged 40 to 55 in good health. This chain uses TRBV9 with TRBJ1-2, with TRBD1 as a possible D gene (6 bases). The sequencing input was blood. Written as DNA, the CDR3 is TGTGCCAGCAGCGTAGGGGCAGGGGTGAGCTATGGCTACACCTTC. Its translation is CASSVGAGVSYGYTF.